The 15 T cell receptor beta chains below all came from one sample that was sequenced in a study of T cell changes during pregnancy in multiple sclerosis. Sequencing used immunoSEQ multiplex PCR; TCRdb keeps in-frame clones, though not all of them. This sample has 75,000 to 80,000 clones; 93% occur once, and the top ten carry 2.5% to 3%. Sequenced here: peripheral blood, sampled after pregnancy. Receptor source: a female donor in good health, enrolled as a control in a pregnancy study.

V usage is TRBV5-6 and J usage is TRBJ2-3; maybe TRBD2 (5 bases). V was shortened by 3 bases and J by 0 bases, with 5 bases between the two germline ends. Germline-derived CDR1 and CDR2 are SGHDT and YYEEEE. This CDR3 has 13 amino acids. The CDR3 sequence is CASSWTSTDTQYF. As DNA, the CDR3 is TGTGCCAGCAGCTGGACTAGCACAGATACGCAGTATTTT.

The V and J genes are TRBV18 and TRBJ1-5; D remains unclear. Germline CDR1 and CDR2: KGHSH and LQKENI. The CDR3 extends over 16 amino acids. Trimming shortened V by 2 bases and J by 0 bases, and 11 bases separated the two germline ends. The DNA of the CDR3 is TGTGCCAGCTCACCAAGCCAGGCCTTTAGCAATCAGCCCCAGCATTTT. Its protein is CASSPSQAFSNQPQHF.

This CDR3 reads CASSFAEGGTDTQYF. In nucleotides, the CDR3 is TGTGCCAGCAGCTTCGCCGAGGGGGGCACAGATACGCAGTATTTT. The J gene is TRBJ2-3, the V gene TRBV7-9; maybe TRBD1 (6 bases). Trimming left V 3 bases short and J 1 base short, with 11 bases between. The CDR3 consists of 15 residues. Germline V gives CDR1 SEHNR, CDR2 FQNEAQ (reference sequence).

The rearrangement links TRBV10-3 to TRBJ1-5; 7 bases are a match to TRBD1. The germline V gene encodes CDR1 ENHRY and CDR2 SYGVKD. Unmatched junction bases numbered 8, after V lost 2 bases and J lost 4 bases. This CDR3 region has 16 residues. The CDR3 reads CAISERGQQANQPQHF. The CDR3 region has the DNA TGTGCCATCAGTGAGAGGGGACAGCAGGCTAATCAGCCCCAGCATTTT.

The J gene is TRBJ2-1, the V gene TRBV30; TRBD1 is a possible D gene (5 bases). This CDR3 is 13 amino acids long. Germline V gene sequence: CDR1 GTSNPN, CDR2 SVGIG (reference sequence). The V and J ends lost 0 bases and 9 bases respectively, with 12 bases between them. The CDR3 is CAWSVGSQGEQFF. The CDR3 bases are TGTGCCTGGAGTGTAGGGTCCCAGGGTGAGCAGTTCTTC.

J is TRBJ2-3 and V is TRBV7-2; 8 bases are shared with TRBD2. Germline CDR1 and CDR2: SGHTA and FQGNSA. V was clipped by 0 bases and J by 2 bases; unmatched bases: 1. This CDR3 region has 15 residues. CDR3 residues: CASSLALAVTDTQYF. The DNA for the CDR3 is TGTGCCAGCAGCTTAGCACTAGCGGTCACAGATACGCAGTATTTT. Supplemented by reference TRBV7-2 and TRBJ2-3, the full variable domain reads GAGVSQSPSNKVTEKGKDVELRCDPISGHTALYWYRQSLGQGLEFLIYFQGNSAPDKSGLPSDRFSAERTGGSVSTLTIQRTQQEDSAVYLCASSLALAVTDTQYFGPGTRLTVL.

This chain connects TRBV5-1 to TRBJ2-3, with 15 nucleotides matching TRBD2. There are 17 residues in the CDR3. Losses at the gene ends were 4 bases for V and 6 bases for J; bases not matched to a gene: 9. The germline CDR1 and CDR2 sequences are SGHRS and YFSETQ. The CDR3 DNA is TGCGCCAGCAGCCGGGGACTAGCGGGGGGTTCAAGTGATACGCAGTATTTT. Its translation is CASSRGLAGGSSDTQYF.

This clone occurred a few times. The genes are TRBV7-3 and TRBJ2-2; D may be TRBD2 (5 bases). V lost 4 bases, J lost 3 bases, and 12 bases lay in between. Germline loops: CDR1 SGHTA, CDR2 FQGTGA. The CDR3 is made up of 15 amino acids. Written as DNA, the CDR3 is TGTGCCAGCAGCTCAGCCACGGGGTACACCGGGGAGCTGTTTTTT. Protein product: CASSSATGYTGELFF.

The chain combines TRBV11-2 with TRBJ2-5; 12 bases are a match to TRBD2. The J segment lost 7 bases and the V segment lost 8 bases, leaving 11 bases of the junction unmatched. The germline V gene has CDR1 SGHAT and CDR2 FQNNGV. The CDR3 extends over 15 amino acids. In DNA, the CDR3 is TGTGCCAGCGCGACTAGCGGGAGTCGGGCGGGGACCCAGTACTTC. Its protein is CASATSGSRAGTQYF.

CDR3 protein: CASSTRGYGNTIYF. The CDR3 nucleotides are TGTGCCAGCAGCACCAGGGGGTATGGAAACACCATATATTTT. The chain has TRBV7-2 and TRBJ1-3, with 7 bases matching TRBD1. Trimming at V came to 5 bases and at J to 3 bases, leaving 4 bases not matched to a gene. Per germline, CDR1 SGHTA and CDR2 FQGNSA. The CDR3 has 14 amino acids. The entire variable domain, with the rest obtained from reference TRBV7-2 and TRBJ1-3, is as follows: GAGVSQSPSNKVTEKGKDVELRCDPISGHTALYWYRQSLGQGLEFLIYFQGNSAPDKSGLPSDRFSAERTGGSVSTLTIQRTQQEDSAVYLCASSTRGYGNTIYFGEGSWLTVV.

V is TRBV10-3 and J is TRBJ1-5; D might be TRBD1 (5 bases). CDR3 length: 15 residues. The germline V gene has CDR1 ENHRY and CDR2 SYGVKD. V lost 0 bases, J lost 1 base, and 7 bases lay in between. CDR3 DNA sequence: TGTGCCATCAGTGAGTCGCGACAGAGCAATCAGCCCCAGCATTTT. As protein: CAISESRQSNQPQHF.

The rearrangement uses TRBV18 and TRBJ2-1, with 11 bases fitting TRBD1. CDR1 and CDR2 from the germline V gene are KGHSH and LQKENI. This CDR3 is 16 amino acids long. V was pared by 2 bases and J by 3 bases, with 3 bases of the junction left unmatched. CDR3 sequence reads: CASSPSGTGGYNEQFF. The CDR3 DNA reads as TGTGCCAGCTCACCATCCGGGACAGGGGGCTACAATGAGCAGTTCTTC.

The chain links TRBV30 to TRBJ1-6; no definite D call. Trimming pared 3 bases from V and 13 bases from J, leaving 16 bases between. CDR1 and CDR2 (germline): GTSNPN, SVGIG (reference sequence). CDR3 length: 13 amino acids. In DNA form, the CDR3 reads TGTGCCTGGAGAGGACTTTCTGAAGATCCCCTCCACTTT. Amino acids: CAWRGLSEDPLHF.

The V call is TRBV5-4, the J call TRBJ2-1; tentative D call: TRBD2 (6 bases). This CDR3 region has 15 residues. The V gene lost 6 bases and the J gene lost 0 bases, with 13 bases spanning the gap. Germline-derived CDR1 and CDR2 are SGHNT and YYREEE (reference sequence). The CDR3 spells CASTGGASSYNEQFF. CDR3 bases: TGTGCCAGCACCGGCGGGGCGAGCTCCTACAATGAGCAGTTCTTC.

This clone has only one observation. The chain is built from TRBV7-9 and TRBJ1-5, with 7 positions matching TRBD1. The CDR3 is 14 amino acids. Trimming took 5 bases from V and 5 from J; bases not matched to a gene: 6. Germline lookup yields CDR1 SEHNR and CDR2 FQNEAQ (reference sequence). CDR3 nucleotide sequence: TGTGCCAGCAGCAAGGGGGCAGGGCATCAGCCCCAGCATTTT. Translation gives CASSKGAGHQPQHF.